This TCR beta chain is drawn from a study of T-cell memory formation after mild COVID-19. TCRdb independently ran MiXCR on the 5' RACE reads; one entry per CDR3 protein. This table has about 400,000 distinct CDR3 sequences, 20% to 25% appearing once. This CDR3 is built from 14 residues. CDR1 is SGHKS and CDR2 is YYEKEE in the germline V gene (reference sequence). The V gene lost 2 bases and the J gene lost 4 bases, with 13 bases spanning the gap. The receptor's source is an adult woman who had mild COVID-19 (a few samples of this study predate the infection). Cell type and time point are not known. The gene calls are TRBV5-5 and TRBJ2-7, with D possibly matching TRBD1 (6 bases). The source material was PBMCs or a T cell subset sorted from them (not recorded which). DNA for the CDR3: TGTGCCAGCAGCTTCCAGGGGCGAGGGTACGAGCAGTACTTC. As protein: CASSFQGRGYEQYF.